The 29 T cell receptor beta chains given below trace back to one sample, sequenced in a study of blood T cell repertoires in COVID-19. Sequencing was performed with immunoSEQ multiplex PCR; in TCRdb, only in-frame clones are kept and a portion is missing. The top ten hold around 4.5% of the sample, which has under 500,000 clones, roughly 89% seen once. The sample taken for sequencing was peripheral blood. The receptors derive from a woman aged 25 to 39 with acute or convalescent COVID-19.

The V call is TRBV27, the J call TRBJ2-1; no definite D call. The germline V and J ends were trimmed by 2 bases and 4 bases, with 12 bases remaining between them. The CDR3 consists of 15 residues. The germline gives CDR1 MNHEY, CDR2 SMNVEV (reference sequence). The DNA for the CDR3 is TGTGCCAGCAGTTTAAGCCGGGTGCCTTACAATGAGCAGTTCTTC. It yields the protein CASSLSRVPYNEQFF.

The rearrangement joins TRBV27 to TRBJ2-3, with 8 bases lining up with TRBD1. This CDR3 is 16 amino acids long. The trim removed 5 bases at V and 3 bases at J, leaving 10 bases unmatched. From germline, CDR1 is MNHEY and CDR2 SMNVEV (reference sequence). The CDR3 sequence: CASSPWDRPSTDTQYF. The CDR3 region has the DNA TGTGCCAGCAGTCCTTGGGACAGGCCCTCGACAGATACGCAGTATTTT.

This sequence joins TRBV5-1 and TRBJ1-1; D ambiguous. The length of the CDR3 is 14 residues. The V end was cut by 0 bases, the J end by 1 base, with 7 bases between. Germline values: CDR1 SGHRS, CDR2 YFSETQ. CDR3 sequence: CASSLGPPNTEAFF. In DNA, the CDR3 is TGCGCCAGCAGCTTGGGGCCGCCGAACACTGAAGCTTTCTTT.

This clone was seen only once. The rearrangement links TRBV7-2 to TRBJ2-5, with TRBD2 identical over 8 bases. CDR3 length equals 15 residues. V shed 1 base, J shed 5 bases, and the junction held 6 bases outside the gene matches. Germline CDR1 reads SGHTA; CDR2 reads FQGNSA. The CDR3 DNA reads TGTGCCAGCAGCTTAGACGGGGGGGCCGGGGAGACCCAGTACTTC. Encoded protein: CASSLDGGAGETQYF.

V and J are TRBV5-1 and TRBJ1-2; 7 bases line up with TRBD1. With V trimmed by 0 bases and J by 5 bases, 7 bases remained unmatched. CDR3 length equals 15 residues. The germline CDR1 and CDR2 sequences are SGHRS and YFSETQ. Here the CDR3 reads CASSLAQGSKYGYTF. Here the CDR3 DNA reads TGCGCCAGCAGCTTGGCACAGGGGTCCAAGTATGGCTACACCTTC. The complete variable domain, with remaining parts taken from reference TRBV5-1 and TRBJ1-2, reads KAGVTQTPRYLIKTRGQQVTLSCSPISGHRSVSWYQQTPGQGLQFLFEYFSETQRNKGNFPGRFSGRQFSNSRSEMNVSTLELGDSALYLCASSLAQGSKYGYTFGSGTRLTVV.

J is TRBJ1-4 and V is TRBV7-9; D is undetermined. Germline V CDR1 and CDR2: SEHNR, FQNEAQ (reference sequence). V lost 5 bases and J lost 8, with 12 bases in between. The CDR3 consists of 13 residues. The CDR3 reads CASSPPLLEKLFF. The CDR3 bases are TGTGCCAGCAGCCCACCACTCCTGGAAAAACTGTTTTTT.

V is TRBV10-1 and J is TRBJ2-2, with D perhaps matching TRBD1 (6 bases). The length of the CDR3 is 14 residues. Trimming cost V 2 bases and J 7 bases, with 11 bases left between them. The germline V gene encodes CDR1 WNHNN and CDR2 SYGVQD (reference sequence). The CDR3 here is CASSEHRAGGELFF. Here the CDR3 DNA reads TGCGCCAGCAGTGAGCACAGGGCCGGCGGGGAGCTGTTTTTT.

The rearrangement joins TRBV14 to TRBJ2-5; 9 bases are shared with TRBD2. This CDR3 is 19 amino acids long. The V gene end was trimmed by 0 bases and the J gene end by 0 bases; junction bases not matched to a gene: 11. Germline assignment: CDR1 SGHDN and CDR2 FVKESK. This chain's CDR3 is CASSQEGGSGGAYQETQYF. In DNA, the CDR3 is TGTGCCAGCAGCCAAGAAGGTGGTAGCGGGGGAGCGTACCAAGAGACCCAGTACTTC.

This clone was seen only once. The CDR3 bases are TGTGCCACTGAGGGACAGGGAGGATCCGAAGCTTTCTTT. It translates to CATEGQGGSEAFF. The chain carries TRBV15 and TRBJ1-1; 9 bases line up with TRBD1. The CDR3 runs to 13 residues. V lost 9 bases, J lost 8 bases, and 10 bases stayed unmatched. The germline V gene has CDR1 LNHNV and CDR2 YYDKDF (reference sequence).

The chain has TRBV14 and TRBJ1-6, with a weak D call TRBD1 (5 bases). This CDR3 has 13 amino acids. Germline V gene lookup returns CDR1 SGHDN and CDR2 FVKESK. Trimming took off 7 bases at V and 8 bases at J, with 12 bases between the two ends. The CDR3 DNA reads TGTGCCAGCAACCATTTCAGGGATTCACCCCTCCACTTT. It translates to CASNHFRDSPLHF.

The chain couples TRBV5-1 to TRBJ2-7, with 8 bases lining up with TRBD2. V gave up 5 bases and J gave up 3 bases; unmatched junction bases: 7. This CDR3 is built from 14 residues. CDR1 and CDR2 from the germline V gene are SGHRS and YFSETQ. CDR3 bases: TGCGCCAGCAGGTACCTGGCGGGGGGCTACGAGCAGTACTTC. This encodes CASRYLAGGYEQYF.

The rearrangement links TRBV4-1 to TRBJ2-1; 11 bases agree with TRBD2. CDR1 and CDR2 from the germline V gene are MGHRA and YSYEKL. J gave up 3 bases and V 3 bases, and 1 base lay outside the gene matches. The CDR3 covers 15 residues. The CDR3 region is CASSQTSGDYNEQFF. The CDR3 region has the DNA TGCGCCAGCAGCCAGACTAGCGGGGACTACAATGAGCAGTTCTTC.

The chain carries TRBV12-3 or TRBV12-4 and TRBJ1-1; D unresolved. The CDR3 consists of 13 residues. V lost 3 bases and J 4 bases, leaving 9 bases between the germline ends. The CDR3 sequence: CASSLAQSTEAFF. The CDR3 nucleotides read TGTGCCAGCAGTTTGGCCCAGTCCACTGAAGCTTTCTTT.

V gene TRBV28 combines with J gene TRBJ2-3, with 8 bases lining up with TRBD2. Germline V gene data show CDR1 as MDHEN and CDR2 as SYDVKM. The CDR3 length is 17 residues. The ends lost 2 bases at V and 0 bases at J; junction bases unmatched: 7. DNA for the CDR3: TGTGCCAGCAGTTTACGGGGGGGGGTCCCTAGCACAGATACGCAGTATTTT. This translates into CASSLRGGVPSTDTQYF.

The chain joins TRBV19 to TRBJ2-3; no clear D. The germline V gene has CDR1 LNHDA and CDR2 SQIVND (reference sequence). The CDR3 has 15 amino acids. Trimming removed 4 bases from V and 3 bases from J, with 14 bases in between. The CDR3: CASSNEAQKTDTQYF. The CDR3, as DNA: TGTGCCAGTAGTAATGAAGCACAGAAGACAGATACGCAGTATTTT.

The table lists this clone with a count of one. The V and J genes are TRBV20-1 and TRBJ1-2; possibly TRBD1 for D (6 bases). V lost 3 bases and J lost 4, with 15 bases in between. The germline V gene has CDR1 DFQATT and CDR2 SNEGSKA (reference sequence). The CDR3 loop spans 14 amino acids. This chain's CDR3 is CSASDEGGGYGYTF. In DNA form, the CDR3 reads TGCAGTGCTAGTGACGAGGGAGGGGGCTATGGCTACACCTTC.

The chain employs TRBV30 and TRBJ1-1; unclear D gene. Trimming removed 4 bases at V and 3 bases at J, with 6 bases between. The germline V gene has CDR1 GTSNPN and CDR2 SVGIG (reference sequence). The CDR3 consists of 11 residues. The CDR3 sequence is CAWTLYTEAFF. The CDR3 bases are TGTGCCTGGACTCTCTACACTGAAGCTTTCTTT.

This sequence joins TRBV7-2 and TRBJ2-7, with TRBD1 as a possible D gene (6 bases). Trimming shortened V by 3 bases and J by 6 bases, and 9 bases separated the two germline ends. The CDR3 has 12 amino acids. CDR1 SGHTA and CDR2 FQGNSA come from the germline V gene. The CDR3 loop is CASSFGQTEQYF. As DNA, the CDR3 is TGTGCCAGCAGCTTTGGACAGACCGAGCAGTACTTC. Drawing the rest from reference TRBV7-2 and TRBJ2-7, the complete variable domain is GAGVSQSPSNKVTEKGKDVELRCDPISGHTALYWYRQSLGQGLEFLIYFQGNSAPDKSGLPSDRFSAERTGGSVSTLTIQRTQQEDSAVYLCASSFGQTEQYFGPGTRLTVT.

As to this clone: At the DNA level, this CDR3 is encoded by other sequences in the same sample as well. The rearrangement joins TRBV3-1 (or the pseudogene TRBV3-2) to TRBJ1-1; D remains ambiguous. Trimming removed 1 base at V and 6 bases at J, with 6 bases between. From germline, CDR1 is LGHDT and CDR2 YNNKEL (reference sequence). The CDR3 extends over 12 amino acids. Here the CDR3 reads CASSQGGAEAFF. The CDR3 nucleotides read TGTGCCAGCAGCCAAGGGGGAGCTGAAGCTTTCTTT.

Only one count was recorded for this clone. J is TRBJ2-7 and V is TRBV5-1, with a tentative D call TRBD2 (6 bases). V was clipped by 1 base and J by 2 bases, with 10 bases between them. Germline lookup yields CDR1 SGHRS and CDR2 YFSETQ. This CDR3 has 14 amino acids. The CDR3 nucleotides are TGCGCCAGCAGCTTGTTTCCGGGGGCCTACGAGCAGTACTTC. Its translation: CASSLFPGAYEQYF. The variable domain in full, completed from reference TRBV5-1 and TRBJ2-7, reads KAGVTQTPRYLIKTRGQQVTLSCSPISGHRSVSWYQQTPGQGLQFLFEYFSETQRNKGNFPGRFSGRQFSNSRSEMNVSTLELGDSALYLCASSLFPGAYEQYFGPGTRLTVT.

This clone was picked up a small number of times. This rearrangement joins TRBV5-4 to TRBJ2-2; a possible D gene is TRBD2 (5 bases). CDR3 length: 14 amino acids. V was pared by 4 bases and J by 3 bases, with 10 bases between. The V gene's germline CDR1 is SGHNT and CDR2 YYREEE (reference sequence). The CDR3: CASSAGQDTGELFF. DNA for the CDR3: TGTGCCAGCAGCGCGGGCCAAGACACCGGGGAGCTGTTTTTT. The whole variable domain, filled in from reference TRBV5-4 and TRBJ2-2, reads ETGVTQSPTHLIKTRGQQVTLRCSSQSGHNTVSWYQQALGQGPQFIFQYYREEENGRGNFPPRFSGLQFPNYSSELNVNALELDDSALYLCASSAGQDTGELFFGEGSRLTVL.

The chain joins TRBV5-1 to TRBJ2-1, with TRBD1 matching over 7 bases. The length of the CDR3 is 15 residues. CDR1 is SGHRS and CDR2 is YFSETQ in the germline V gene. The trim removed 4 bases at V and 4 bases at J, leaving 8 bases unmatched. The chain's CDR3 is CASSPAGTDYNEQFF. CDR3 sequence (DNA): TGCGCCAGCAGCCCGGCCGGGACAGATTACAATGAGCAGTTCTTC.

The V call is TRBV7-8, the J call TRBJ1-4; 8 nucleotides align to TRBD1. The junction had 6 bases not matched to a gene; V was cut back by 1 base and J by 8 bases. The CDR3 is 15 residues long. CDR1 is SGHVS, CDR2 FQNEAQ, per germline. The CDR3 DNA reads as TGTGCCAGCAGCTTAGTGAACAGGGGGAACGAAAAACTGTTTTTT. Amino acid sequence: CASSLVNRGNEKLFF. The complete variable domain, with remaining parts taken from reference TRBV7-8 and TRBJ1-4, reads GAGVSQSPRYKVAKRGQDVALRCDPISGHVSLFWYQQALGQGPEFLTYFQNEAQLDKSGLPSDRFFAERPEGSVSTLKIQRTQQEDSAVYLCASSLVNRGNEKLFFGSGTQLSVL.

The rearrangement links TRBV4-1 to TRBJ1-2; tentatively, D is TRBD1 (6 bases). Germline lookup yields CDR1 MGHRA and CDR2 YSYEKL. Trimming cost V 1 base and J 5 bases, with 14 bases left between them. CDR3 size: 15 residues. DNA of the CDR3: TGCGCCAGCAGCCAAGGTGGGGGGGCACTATATGGCTACACCTTC. Its translation: CASSQGGGALYGYTF.

The chain combines TRBV6-5 with TRBJ2-7; TRBD1 agrees at 8 bases. The germline V gene encodes CDR1 MNHEY and CDR2 SVGAGI. After removal of 8 bases from V and 4 bases from J, the junction contained 10 bases not matched to a gene. The CDR3 covers 14 residues. Here the CDR3 DNA reads TGTGCCAGCGCCAGCGGACAGGGCGGGTACGAGCAGTACTTC. This codes for CASASGQGGYEQYF.

The chain combines TRBV5-1 with TRBJ2-2, with 9 bases lining up with TRBD2. This CDR3 contains 18 residues. V dropped 3 bases and J dropped 2; count of bases not matched to a gene: 11. Germline CDR1 is SGHRS and CDR2 is YFSETQ. CDR3 in amino acids: CASSSRTSVTLNTGELFF. Written as DNA, the CDR3 is TGCGCCAGCAGCTCAAGGACTAGCGTAACTCTTAACACCGGGGAGCTGTTTTTT.

The rearrangement links TRBV6-5 to TRBJ2-5; a weak D match, TRBD2 (7 bases). This CDR3 spans 14 amino acids. The V end lost 5 bases, the J end lost 4 bases, and 14 bases lay between the germline ends. Germline V gives CDR1 MNHEY, CDR2 SVGAGI. The CDR3 spells CASSPGGRAETQYF. DNA for the CDR3: TGTGCCAGCAGTCCCGGGGGGCGGGCAGAGACCCAGTACTTC.

This clone has just one count. The CDR3 here is CASSSGGPRHNEQFF. For the CDR3, the DNA is TGTGCCAGCAGCTCGGGGGGGCCGCGGCACAATGAGCAGTTCTTC. V and J are TRBV11-2 and TRBJ2-1, with TRBD2 identical over 8 bases. CDR1 is SGHAT and CDR2 is FQNNGV in the germline V gene. V gave up 4 bases and J gave up 5 bases; unmatched junction bases: 7. CDR3 length equals 15 residues.

This chain connects TRBV5-4 to TRBJ1-2, with 7 bases identical to TRBD1. Germline V gene sequence: CDR1 SGHNT, CDR2 YYREEE (reference sequence). With 1 base clipped from V and 14 bases from J, the junction kept 8 bases outside the gene matches. The CDR3 spans 12 residues. In DNA, the CDR3 is TGTGCCAGCAGCTTGTGGGGGGAACAGGGGACCTTC. Translated: CASSLWGEQGTF.